These T cell receptor beta chains were read from a single sample in a study of T cell responses to AZD1222 COVID-19 vaccine. Here immunoSEQ multiplex PCR was the method, and the copy in TCRdb shows in-frame clones only, minus some. The sample yields fewer than 200,000 clones, approximately 90% seen once. The sequences come from peripheral blood, collected 28 days after the second AZD1222 dose. These receptor sequences come from an adult who received the AZD1222 COVID-19 vaccine. Each CDR3 is given with its conserved first and last residue. The D gene is left open where the match is weak. Clone size, where shown, is once, few, many, or a class for clones that have expanded.

CDR3 length: 10
V gene: TRBV30
clone size: few
J gene: TRBJ1-2
D gene: .
CDR3 protein: CAGGQYGYTF
CDR3 DNA: TGTGCCGGTGGACAGTATGGCTACACCTTC

CDR3 length: 14
V gene: TRBV6-2/TRBV6-3
clone size: .
J gene: TRBJ2-7
D gene: TRBD2
CDR3 protein: CASSWTSPGYEQYF
CDR3 DNA: TGTGCCAGCAGTTGGACTAGCCCGGGTTACGAGCAGTACTTC

CDR3 length: 15
V gene: TRBV2
clone size: .
J gene: TRBJ1-6
D gene: .
CDR3 protein: CASIRWAGRDSPLHF
CDR3 DNA: TGTGCCAGCATCCGTTGGGCAGGGCGGGATTCACCCCTCCACTTT

CDR3 length: 16
V gene: TRBV6-5
clone size: few
J gene: TRBJ1-5
D gene: TRBD1
CDR3 protein: CASSYTGQGGNQPQHF
CDR3 DNA: TGTGCCAGCAGTTACACGGGACAGGGCGGCAATCAGCCCCAGCATTTT

CDR3 length: 14
V gene: TRBV7-8
clone size: once
J gene: TRBJ2-3
D gene: .
CDR3 protein: CASSLGWRSDTQYF
CDR3 DNA: TGTGCCAGCAGCTTAGGGTGGAGATCAGATACGCAGTATTTT

CDR3 length: 11
V gene: TRBV20-1
clone size: .
J gene: TRBJ2-5
D gene: .
CDR3 protein: CSGEGEKTQYF
CDR3 DNA: TGCAGTGGAGAGGGGGAAAAGACCCAGTACTTC

CDR3 length: 16
V gene: TRBV28
clone size: .
J gene: TRBJ1-2
D gene: .
CDR3 protein: CASSAAGAPFNYGYTF
CDR3 DNA: TGTGCCAGCAGCGCGGCGGGGGCCCCCTTTAACTATGGCTACACCTTC

CDR3 length: 15
V gene: TRBV13
clone size: .
J gene: TRBJ2-6
D gene: .
CDR3 protein: CASSSDSSGANVLTF
CDR3 DNA: TGTGCCAGCAGCTCGGACAGCTCTGGGGCCAACGTCCTGACTTTC

CDR3 length: 13
V gene: TRBV24-1
clone size: once
J gene: TRBJ1-4
D gene: .
CDR3 protein: CATSGTTNEKLFF
CDR3 DNA: TGTGCCACCTCGGGCACAACTAATGAAAAACTGTTTTTT

CDR3 length: 16
V gene: TRBV7-3
clone size: .
J gene: TRBJ2-1
D gene: .
CDR3 protein: CASSPQGAAPYNEQFF
CDR3 DNA: TGTGCCAGCAGCCCCCAGGGTGCGGCACCCTACAATGAGCAGTTCTTC

CDR3 length: 16
V gene: TRBV2
clone size: .
J gene: TRBJ2-1
D gene: TRBD2
CDR3 protein: CAIWGAREGQGNEQFF
CDR3 DNA: TGTGCCATCTGGGGGGCGCGGGAGGGCCAGGGGAATGAGCAGTTCTTC

CDR3 length: 13
V gene: TRBV12-3/TRBV12-4
clone size: .
J gene: TRBJ2-7
D gene: .
CDR3 protein: CASSRREAYEQYF
CDR3 DNA: TGTGCCAGCAGTCGCCGGGAAGCCTACGAGCAGTACTTC

CDR3 length: 13
V gene: TRBV12-3/TRBV12-4
clone size: .
J gene: TRBJ2-2
D gene: .
CDR3 protein: CASSLQGGGELFF
CDR3 DNA: TGTGCCAGCAGTTTACAGGGAGGCGGGGAGCTGTTTTTT

CDR3 length: 15
V gene: TRBV30
clone size: .
J gene: TRBJ1-4
D gene: .
CDR3 protein: CAWREGRGRNEKLFF
CDR3 DNA: TGTGCCTGGAGGGAGGGAAGGGGTCGGAATGAAAAACTGTTTTTT

CDR3 length: 15
V gene: TRBV10-3
clone size: .
J gene: TRBJ1-6
D gene: .
CDR3 protein: CAISESPGKGSPLHF
CDR3 DNA: TGTGCCATCAGTGAGTCTCCAGGGAAGGGTTCACCCCTCCACTTT

CDR3 length: 14
V gene: TRBV30
clone size: .
J gene: TRBJ1-4
D gene: .
CDR3 protein: CAWGIGGANEKLFF
CDR3 DNA: TGTGCCTGGGGTATCGGGGGGGCTAATGAAAAACTGTTTTTT

CDR3 length: 14
V gene: TRBV18
clone size: .
J gene: TRBJ1-1
D gene: .
CDR3 protein: CASSPLPVNTEAFF
CDR3 DNA: TGTGCCAGCTCACCACTCCCCGTGAACACTGAAGCTTTCTTT

CDR3 length: 16
V gene: TRBV18
clone size: .
J gene: TRBJ1-1
D gene: .
CDR3 protein: CASSPLLPSAQWGAFF
CDR3 DNA: TGTGCCAGCTCACCACTTCTCCCATCGGCACAATGGGGAGCTTTCTTT

CDR3 length: 16
V gene: TRBV3-1/TRBV3-2
clone size: .
J gene: TRBJ2-1
D gene: TRBD1
CDR3 protein: CASSQTSGTGNNEQFF
CDR3 DNA: TGTGCCAGCAGCCAAACGTCTGGGACAGGTAACAATGAGCAGTTCTTC

CDR3 length: 12
V gene: TRBV28
clone size: .
J gene: TRBJ1-2
D gene: .
CDR3 protein: CATSLGAHGYTF
CDR3 DNA: TGTGCCACCTCTTTGGGGGCGCATGGCTACACCTTC

CDR3 length: 16
V gene: TRBV7-3
clone size: .
J gene: TRBJ2-1
D gene: TRBD2
CDR3 protein: CASSPQGGRVWNEQFF
CDR3 DNA: TGTGCCAGCAGCCCACAGGGCGGGAGGGTCTGGAATGAGCAGTTCTTC

CDR3 length: 14
V gene: TRBV28
clone size: .
J gene: TRBJ1-2
D gene: TRBD1
CDR3 protein: CASSLRGPNYGYTF
CDR3 DNA: TGTGCCAGCAGTTTAAGGGGGCCTAACTATGGCTACACCTTC

CDR3 length: 16
V gene: TRBV28
clone size: .
J gene: TRBJ2-1
D gene: TRBD2
CDR3 protein: CASSAPGTSGRYEQFF
CDR3 DNA: TGTGCCAGCAGTGCTCCCGGGACTAGCGGGAGGTATGAGCAGTTCTTC

CDR3 length: 12
V gene: TRBV6-2/TRBV6-3
clone size: .
J gene: TRBJ2-3
D gene: .
CDR3 protein: CASSLRPGHRYF
CDR3 DNA: TGTGCCAGCAGTTTACGCCCTGGTCACCGGTATTTT

CDR3 length: 12
V gene: TRBV28
clone size: .
J gene: TRBJ2-7
D gene: .
CDR3 protein: CASRSGPYEQYF
CDR3 DNA: TGTGCCAGCAGAAGCGGGCCCTACGAGCAGTACTTC

CDR3 length: 13
V gene: TRBV13
clone size: .
J gene: TRBJ2-3
D gene: .
CDR3 protein: CASRRSATDTQYF
CDR3 DNA: TGTGCCAGCAGACGAAGCGCCACAGATACGCAGTATTTT

CDR3 length: 17
V gene: TRBV4-2
clone size: once
J gene: TRBJ2-1
D gene: .
CDR3 protein: CASSPVDAASSYNEQFF
CDR3 DNA: TGTGCCAGCAGCCCCGTGGATGCAGCGAGCTCCTACAATGAGCAGTTCTTC

CDR3 length: 15
V gene: TRBV7-2
clone size: .
J gene: TRBJ1-6
D gene: TRBD1
CDR3 protein: CASSGGGAGNSPLHF
CDR3 DNA: TGTGCCAGCAGTGGAGGGGGCGCGGGAAATTCACCCCTCCACTTT

CDR3 length: 18
V gene: TRBV27
clone size: .
J gene: TRBJ1-4
D gene: .
CDR3 protein: CASSLKPAGGRGREKLFF
CDR3 DNA: TGTGCCAGCAGTCTGAAACCGGCGGGGGGTCGGGGTAGGGAAAAACTGTTTTTT

CDR3 length: 15
V gene: TRBV6-2/TRBV6-3
clone size: .
J gene: TRBJ2-3
D gene: .
CDR3 protein: CASSRADFGGDTQYF
CDR3 DNA: TGTGCCAGCAGCCGAGCGGATTTTGGGGGAGATACGCAGTATTTT

CDR3 length: 16
V gene: TRBV5-1
clone size: few
J gene: TRBJ2-3
D gene: .
CDR3 protein: CASSLLPPGVADTQYF
CDR3 DNA: TGCGCCAGCAGCTTGTTGCCTCCGGGAGTGGCAGATACGCAGTATTTT

CDR3 length: 15
V gene: TRBV5-1
clone size: .
J gene: TRBJ2-1
D gene: .
CDR3 protein: CASSIPIDSYNEQFF
CDR3 DNA: TGCGCCAGCAGCATACCCATCGACAGCTACAATGAGCAGTTCTTC

CDR3 length: 14
V gene: TRBV2
clone size: .
J gene: TRBJ1-4
D gene: .
CDR3 protein: CASNLMSTNEKLFF
CDR3 DNA: TGTGCCAGCAACTTGATGTCGACTAATGAAAAACTGTTTTTT

CDR3 length: 13
V gene: TRBV7-3
clone size: .
J gene: TRBJ1-1
D gene: .
CDR3 protein: CASSSWEGTEAFF
CDR3 DNA: TGTGCCAGCAGCTCCTGGGAGGGCACTGAAGCTTTCTTT

CDR3 length: 14
V gene: TRBV11-3
clone size: .
J gene: TRBJ2-3
D gene: .
CDR3 protein: CASSSGGFTDTQYF
CDR3 DNA: TGTGCCAGCAGCTCAGGGGGGTTCACAGATACGCAGTATTTT

CDR3 length: 14
V gene: TRBV28
clone size: .
J gene: TRBJ2-1
D gene: .
CDR3 protein: CASSLMVGYNEQFF
CDR3 DNA: TGTGCCAGCAGTTTGATGGTGGGCTACAATGAGCAGTTCTTC

CDR3 length: 13
V gene: TRBV6-2/TRBV6-3
clone size: .
J gene: TRBJ2-1
D gene: .
CDR3 protein: CASSYGGHNEQFF
CDR3 DNA: TGTGCCAGCAGTTACGGGGGACACAATGAGCAGTTCTTC

CDR3 length: 14
V gene: TRBV7-8
clone size: once
J gene: TRBJ2-7
D gene: .
CDR3 protein: CASSRFATAYEQYF
CDR3 DNA: TGTGCCAGCAGCAGATTTGCCACAGCCTACGAGCAGTACTTC

CDR3 length: 16
V gene: TRBV9
clone size: .
J gene: TRBJ2-1
D gene: TRBD1
CDR3 protein: CASRSGGPSSYNEQFF
CDR3 DNA: TGTGCCAGCAGATCAGGGGGCCCCTCATCCTACAATGAGCAGTTCTTC

CDR3 length: 14
V gene: TRBV11-2
clone size: .
J gene: TRBJ1-6
D gene: .
CDR3 protein: CASSLVSDNSPLHF
CDR3 DNA: TGTGCCAGCAGCTTAGTTTCGGATAATTCACCCCTCCACTTT

CDR3 length: 13
V gene: TRBV6-2/TRBV6-3
clone size: .
J gene: TRBJ1-2
D gene: .
CDR3 protein: CASSHGGANGYTF
CDR3 DNA: TGTGCCAGCAGTCACGGGGGGGCCAATGGCTACACCTTC

CDR3 length: 15
V gene: TRBV6-2/TRBV6-3
clone size: .
J gene: TRBJ2-7
D gene: TRBD2
CDR3 protein: CASNPRLAGDYEQYF
CDR3 DNA: TGTGCCAGCAACCCAAGACTAGCGGGGGACTACGAGCAGTACTTC